These 8 T cell receptor beta chains originate from one sample sequenced in a study of regulatory T cells in long-lasting Graves disease. Library construction for TCR beta used iRepertoire HTBI primers and Arm-PCR of CDR3 regions. TCRdb processed the multiplex PCR reads anew with MiXCR; each CDR3 protein has one entry. Of approximately 460,000 distinct CDR3 sequences in the sample, about 17% are singletons; the top ten hold about 11%. The time point here: newly diagnosed GD, antithyroid drugs for less than 3 months. RNA from PBMCs was the source of the TCR library. The same data also contributed to another study, on T cells in Graves' hyperthyroidism and ophthalmopathy.

The sample in question was peripheral blood mononuclear cells (PBMCs), obtained at new diagnosis, from a patient treated with antithyroid drugs. These receptors were obtained from a young woman with Graves disease.

This clonotype was counted many times. This sequence joins TRBV29-1 and TRBJ1-1; D is unresolved. The CDR3 covers 10 residues. Germline V CDR1 and CDR2: SQVTM, ANQGSEA. V lost 4 bases, J lost 8 bases, and 8 bases lay in between. CDR3 amino acids: CSVVTEEAFF. CDR3 nucleotides: TGCAGCGTTGTTACGGAAGAAGCTTTCTTT.

The rearrangement links TRBV12-3 or TRBV12-4 to TRBJ2-5, with D tentatively TRBD1 (6 bases). The CDR3 covers 13 residues. Trimming left V 7 bases short and J 2 bases short, with 11 bases between. The CDR3 coding sequence is TGTGCCAGCAAAAGGACAGTACAAGAGACCCAGTACTTC. Translated, it gives CASKRTVQETQYF.

Ten or more counts support this clonotype. The chain couples TRBV7-9 to TRBJ2-5, with TRBD2 as a possible D gene (6 bases). The germline V and J ends were trimmed by 1 base and 5 bases, with 20 bases remaining between them. Germline values: CDR1 SEHNR, CDR2 FQNEAQ (reference sequence). The CDR3 is made up of 17 amino acids. CDR3 loop: CASSLGISGYKAETQYF. The CDR3 nucleotides are TGTGCCAGCAGCTTAGGTATTAGCGGTTACAAGGCGGAGACCCAGTACTTC.

This chain uses TRBV5-8 with TRBJ2-5, with TRBD2 matching 11 bases. V was clipped by 6 bases and J by 5 bases; unmatched bases: 15. This CDR3 contains 17 residues. CDR1 is SGHTS and CDR2 is YDEGEE in the germline V gene. This CDR3 is CASTPGETSGIWETQYF. The CDR3 DNA follows: TGTGCCAGCACCCCGGGAGAGACTAGCGGGATCTGGGAGACCCAGTACTTC.

The chain recombines TRBV5-4 with TRBJ1-6, with D perhaps matching TRBD1 (6 bases). The CDR3 extends over 16 amino acids. V lost 3 bases to trimming and J lost 8 bases, with 18 bases between them. In germline, CDR1 is SGHNT, CDR2 YYREEE (reference sequence). The CDR3 here is CASSSAGGRGYSPLHF. CDR3 DNA sequence: TGTGCCAGCAGCTCCGCGGGGGGCAGGGGATATTCACCCCTCCACTTT.

There are many counts of this clonotype. The J gene is TRBJ1-1, the V gene TRBV18; D gene unclear. Germline V gene data show CDR1 as KGHSH and CDR2 as LQKENI. CDR3 length equals 15 residues. With 6 bases removed from V and 1 base from J, the gap between germline ends came to 15 bases. CDR3: CASSPDGVENTEAFF. The CDR3 coding sequence is TGTGCCAGCTCTCCGGACGGGGTGGAGAACACTGAAGCTTTCTTT. The whole variable domain, filled in from reference TRBV18 and TRBJ1-1, reads NAGVMQNPRHLVRRRGQEARLRCSPMKGHSHVYWYRQLPEEGLKFMVYLQKENIIDESGMPKERFSAEFPKEGPSILRIQQVVRGDSAAYFCASSPDGVENTEAFFGQGTRLTVV.

The table lists this clonotype with many counts. The chain recombines TRBV11-2 with TRBJ2-1; TRBD2 matches at 8 bases. This CDR3 is built from 16 residues. V dropped 0 bases and J dropped 5; count of bases not matched to a gene: 6. Germline V gene sequence: CDR1 SGHAT, CDR2 FQNNGV. CDR3 DNA sequence: TGTGCCAGCAGCTTAGAACCAAGCGGGAGTAACAATGAGCAGTTCTTC. Amino acids: CASSLEPSGSNNEQFF. Variable domain in full (rest from reference TRBV11-2 and TRBJ2-1): EAGVAQSPRYKIIEKRQSVAFWCNPISGHATLYWYQQILGQGPKLLIQFQNNGVVDDSQLPKDRFSAERLKGVDSTLKIQPAKLEDSAVYLCASSLEPSGSNNEQFFGPGTRLTVL.

Points on this clonotype: This may be a read error: a much more frequent sequence differs by one nucleotide. The genes are TRBV27 and TRBJ2-3; D not resolved. CDR1 and CDR2 (germline): MNHEY, SMNVEV (reference sequence). The length of the CDR3 is 13 residues. The CDR3 bases are TGTGTCAGCAACAATCATAGTCCAGATACGCAGTATTTT. Protein: CVSNNHSPDTQYF.